Shown below are 7 T cell receptor beta chains from a single sample sequenced in a study of blood T cell repertoires in COVID-19. Method: immunoSEQ multiplex PCR; TCRdb's copy keeps in-frame clones and lacks some. The repertoire holds about 70,000 clones, with roughly 80% as singletons. The material sequenced was peripheral blood. These receptors originate from an elderly woman with acute or convalescent COVID-19.

The chain links TRBV4-2 to TRBJ2-3, with 7 bases aligning to TRBD2. The CDR3 spans 14 residues. V dropped 4 bases and J dropped 5; count of bases not matched to a gene: 6. Germline V CDR1 and CDR2: LGHNA, YNFKEQ. The CDR3 coding sequence is TGTGCCAGCAGCCCATTCGGCGGGGGAGATACGCAGTATTTT. Translation gives CASSPFGGGDTQYF.

The chain uses TRBV12-5 and TRBJ1-1, with D maybe TRBD1 (5 bases). Germline assignment: CDR1 LGHNT and CDR2 FRNRAP. The ends were cut back, 0 bases at V and 1 base at J, with 15 bases in the middle. The CDR3 runs 17 residues. In nucleotides, the CDR3 is TGTGCTAGTGGTTTGGTCCCTACAGGCGCGTGGAACACTGAAGCTTTCTTT. The encoded protein is CASGLVPTGAWNTEAFF.

This chain connects TRBV5-1 to TRBJ1-1; no reliable D call. CDR3 length equals 14 residues. V shed 4 bases and J shed 5 bases, with 15 bases lying between them. Germline V gives CDR1 SGHRS, CDR2 YFSETQ. CDR3 region: CASSTPATGTEAFF. CDR3 DNA: TGCGCCAGCAGCACCCCGGCCACCGGGACTGAAGCTTTCTTT.

The chain joins TRBV18 to TRBJ1-1; no clear D gene. The CDR3 runs to 14 residues. CDR1 is KGHSH, CDR2 LQKENI, per germline. V lost 1 base, J lost 5 bases, and 11 bases lay in between. The CDR3 DNA sequence: TGTGCCAGCTCACCACGCGGGGATTTGACTGAAGCTTTCTTT. The encoded protein is CASSPRGDLTEAFF.

The V and J genes are TRBV5-1 and TRBJ1-4; 10 bases match TRBD1. The CDR3 covers 16 residues. Germline V gene lookup returns CDR1 SGHRS and CDR2 YFSETQ. Trimming removed 0 bases from V and 3 bases from J; junction bases left unmatched: 2. CDR3 in amino acids: CASSLGQGAPNEKLFF. For the CDR3, the DNA is TGCGCCAGCAGCTTGGGACAGGGGGCACCTAATGAAAAACTGTTTTTT.

This chain joins TRBV19 and TRBJ1-2; TRBD1 aligns across 8 bases. Germline V gene data show CDR1 as LNHDA and CDR2 as SQIVND (reference sequence). This CDR3 spans 13 amino acids. After removal of 6 bases from V and 4 bases from J, the junction contained 4 bases not matched to a gene. The DNA of the CDR3 is TGTGCCAGTAGCCCCACAGGGGGCTATGGCTACACCTTC. Its translation: CASSPTGGYGYTF.

V is TRBV29-1 and J is TRBJ2-7; possibly TRBD2 for D (5 bases). The CDR3 is made up of 12 amino acids. V lost 3 bases to trimming and J lost 5 bases, with 11 bases between them. Germline CDR1 and CDR2: SQVTM and ANQGSEA. CDR3 in amino acids: CSVEAGPHEQYF. The CDR3 DNA reads TGCAGCGTTGAGGCGGGTCCGCACGAGCAGTACTTC.